The 27 T cell receptor beta chains in this list originate from one sample, sequenced in a study of cytomegalovirus exposure and HLA in healthy donors (dated by TCRdb to 2016 to 2017). Preparation of the library involved the immunoSEQ multiplex PCR assay. A mixture of 60 forward primers for TCR Vbeta segments and 13 reverse primers for TCR Jbeta segments was used in the multiplex PCR. Sourced from immuneACCESS, this table was stored by TCRdb with only in-frame sequences that have V and J called. A share of the clones is absent; for the studies checked, an unresolved V gene accounts for under half, and the remainder has no known explanation. The sample table lists just over 150,000 clones, roughly four fifths of them with a count of one. 3.1% of the sample is held by the ten biggest clonotypes. The source material was PBMCs. Every receptor here comes from a woman aged 40 to 50 in good health and CMV-seronegative.

The CDR3: CASSPNAGGAKNIQYF. The CDR3 DNA follows: TGTGCCAGCAGCCCGAACGCAGGGGGCGCCAAAAACATTCAGTACTTC. The chain employs TRBV7-2 and TRBJ2-4; 8 bases line up with TRBD1. Germline-derived CDR1 and CDR2 are SGHTA and FQGNSA. This CDR3 spans 16 amino acids. Trimming removed 5 bases from V and 1 base from J; junction bases left unmatched: 7.

This clone was observed a few times. This chain connects TRBV14 to TRBJ2-5; D remains unclear. Germline V gives CDR1 SGHDN, CDR2 FVKESK. Trimming left V 1 base short and J 0 bases short, with 9 bases between. There are 15 residues in the CDR3. The chain's CDR3 is CASSQGLPYQETQYF. In DNA, the CDR3 is TGTGCCAGCAGCCAAGGGCTTCCGTACCAAGAGACCCAGTACTTC.

With regard to this clone: An end of the junction differs from the germline gene, which may be a read error. J is TRBJ2-1 and V is TRBV5-4, with TRBD2 identical over 10 bases. Germline values: CDR1 SGHNT, CDR2 YYREEE (reference sequence). This CDR3 comprises 15 residues. The CDR3 loop is CASSRGQRGGSEQLF. The CDR3 DNA reads TGTGCCAGCAGCCGGGGGCAGCGGGGGGGCAGCGAGCAGCTCTTC.

The chain combines TRBV2 with TRBJ1-1; no reliable D call. V was clipped by 2 bases and J by 6 bases, with 7 bases between them. CDR1 and CDR2 (germline): SNHLY, FYNNEI. There are 12 residues in the CDR3. CDR3 coding DNA: TGTGCCAGCAGTGAACGGGTCCCTGAAGCTTTCTTT. Translating gives CASSERVPEAFF. Complete variable domain (other parts from reference TRBV2 and TRBJ1-1): EPEVTQTPSHQVTQMGQEVILRCVPISNHLYFYWYRQILGQKVEFLVSFYNNEISEKSEIFDDQFSVERPDGSNFTLKIRSTKLEDSAMYFCASSERVPEAFFGQGTRLTVV.

This clone came up a few times. Its ends do not fully match the called genes, so a read error is possible. Other DNA sequences in this sample translate to the same CDR3. The chain combines TRBV28 with TRBJ2-7; D perhaps matches TRBD1 (6 bases). CDR1 is MDHEN, CDR2 SYDVKM, per germline. The CDR3 runs to 12 residues. CDR3 nucleotide sequence: TGTGCCAGCAGCTGGGGGCACTACGAACAGTACTTC. Its translation: CASSWGHYEQYF.

Written as DNA, the CDR3 is TGCGCCAGCAGCCATATACTGAGAGAGGCTGAAGCTTTCTTT. Residues: CASSHILREAEAFF. The genes are TRBV4-1 and TRBJ1-1; D is ambiguous. This CDR3 region has 14 residues. Trimming removed 3 bases at V and 6 bases at J, with 14 bases between. The germline CDR1 and CDR2 sequences are MGHRA and YSYEKL.

J is TRBJ2-3 and V is TRBV5-4; 13 nucleotides align to TRBD2. This CDR3 is built from 19 residues. After removal of 4 bases from V and 0 bases from J, the junction contained 11 bases not matched to a gene. The germline V gene encodes CDR1 SGHNT and CDR2 YYREEE (reference sequence). The CDR3, as DNA: TGTGCCAGCAGCCTCCGGACTAGCGGGGGTCGAAAAAGCACAGATACGCAGTATTTT. This encodes CASSLRTSGGRKSTDTQYF.

V usage is TRBV7-9 and J usage is TRBJ2-1; D perhaps matches TRBD2 (5 bases). Trimming removed 5 bases at V and 3 bases at J, with 8 bases between. Germline-derived CDR1 and CDR2 are SEHNR and FQNEAQ (reference sequence). The CDR3 totals 13 residues. The CDR3 region has the DNA TGTGCCAGCAGCCCAGGAGGCTACAATGAGCAGTTCTTC. Translated: CASSPGGYNEQFF.

The sample holds a few counts of this clone. The CDR3 spells CASSIRWDSQIMVSYNEQFF. The DNA of the CDR3 is TGTGCCAGTAGTATTAGGTGGGACAGCCAAATTATGGTCTCCTACAATGAGCAGTTCTTC. The chain uses TRBV19 and TRBJ2-1; 7 nucleotides align to TRBD1. This CDR3 has 20 residues. Germline trimming cut 3 bases from V and 0 bases from J; bases unmatched to any gene: 17. Germline V gene lookup returns CDR1 LNHDA and CDR2 SQIVND (reference sequence).

The CDR3 loop is CAYPGGTNPPSSYNEQFF. For the CDR3, the DNA is TGTGCCTACCCGGGGGGGACGAACCCCCCCAGCTCCTACAATGAGCAGTTCTTC. The chain has TRBV14 and TRBJ2-1; 8 bases line up with TRBD2. Germline CDR1 SGHDN, CDR2 FVKESK. This CDR3 has 18 amino acids. V lost 11 bases to trimming and J lost 0 bases; unmatched junction nucleotides: 18.

V is TRBV9 and J is TRBJ2-5, with 12 bases fitting TRBD2. Germline CDR1 is SGDLS and CDR2 is YYNGEE. The CDR3 has 17 amino acids. V dropped 1 base and J dropped 2; count of bases not matched to a gene: 6. This CDR3 is CASSVTLTSGGQETQYF. CDR3 DNA sequence: TGTGCCAGCAGCGTAACCCTGACTAGCGGGGGACAAGAGACCCAGTACTTC. Full variable domain (remainder filled in from reference TRBV9 and TRBJ2-5): DSGVTQTPKHLITATGQRVTLRCSPRSGDLSVYWYQQSLDQGLQFLIQYYNGEERAKGNILERFSAQQFPDLHSELNLSSLELGDSALYFCASSVTLTSGGQETQYFGPGTRLLVL.

The V call is TRBV28, the J call TRBJ2-3, with a possible D match to TRBD2 (5 bases). CDR1 is MDHEN and CDR2 is SYDVKM in the germline V gene. Trimming left V 5 bases short and J 0 bases short, with 15 bases between. CDR3 length: 16 residues. Written as DNA, the CDR3 is TGTGCCAGCAGTCCTAAAGGACTGACTAGCACAGATACGCAGTATTTT. This translates into CASSPKGLTSTDTQYF.

The V call is TRBV21-1, the J call TRBJ2-5; the D segment call TRBD2 is taken from the table without a DNA check. TRBV21-1 is classified as a pseudogene. This CDR3 is 14 amino acids long. This chain's CDR3 is CASSNGTSKETQYF. The CDR3 DNA is TGTGCCAGCAGCAACGGGACTAGCAAAGAGACCCAGTACTTC.

This clone has only one observation. The rearrangement joins TRBV15 to TRBJ1-3, with D unresolved. The CDR3 has 14 residues. The germline gives CDR1 LNHNV, CDR2 YYDKDF (reference sequence). Trimming took 3 bases from V and 3 from J, leaving 9 bases between them. The CDR3 loop is CATSRGANGNTIYF. The CDR3 DNA reads as TGTGCCACCAGCAGGGGAGCAAATGGAAACACCATATATTTT.

V gene TRBV29-1 combines with J gene TRBJ1-2; no clear D gene. Per the germline V gene, CDR1 is SQVTM and CDR2 is ANQGSEA. This CDR3 comprises 14 residues. The ends were cut back, 6 bases at V and 4 bases at J, with 18 bases in the middle. The CDR3 loop reads CSVESGLGLYGYTF. The CDR3 DNA is TGCAGCGTCGAGTCGGGGTTAGGACTCTATGGCTACACCTTC.

This sequence joins TRBV6-5 and TRBJ2-1; 9 bases are shared with TRBD1. The CDR3 covers 16 residues. Germline assignment: CDR1 MNHEY and CDR2 SVGAGI. The ends lost 2 bases at V and 1 base at J; junction bases unmatched: 3. As DNA, the CDR3 is TGTGCCAGCAGTTACACAGGGGGCTTATCCTACAATGAGCAGTTCTTC. Translated, it gives CASSYTGGLSYNEQFF.

The chain recombines TRBV10-1 with TRBJ2-5; TRBD2 aligns across 8 bases. V lost 4 bases to trimming and J lost 7 bases; unmatched junction nucleotides: 5. The CDR3 length is 13 residues. Germline-derived CDR1 and CDR2 are WNHNN and SYGVQD (reference sequence). CDR3 sequence: CASSAGREATQYF. CDR3 DNA sequence: TGCGCCAGCAGTGCGGGGCGGGAGGCGACCCAGTACTTC.

The chain is built from TRBV11-2 and TRBJ1-1; the D is unclear. Germline assignment: CDR1 SGHAT and CDR2 FQNNGV. The CDR3 loop spans 14 amino acids. V was shortened by 3 bases and J by 0 bases, with 8 bases between the two germline ends. The CDR3 sequence is CASSFELMNTEAFF. CDR3 DNA: TGTGCCAGCAGCTTCGAGCTCATGAACACTGAAGCTTTCTTT.

This clone is labeled as medium-sized (0.01 to 0.1%). The rearrangement links TRBV5-8 to TRBJ2-2; no definite D call. The CDR3 spans 11 residues. Germline lookup yields CDR1 SGHTS and CDR2 YDEGEE. Trimming removed 3 bases from V and 9 bases from J, with 6 bases in between. CDR3 sequence (DNA): TGTGCCAGCAGCTGGAGTAGGGAGCTGTTTTTT. This sequence encodes CASSWSRELFF. Complete variable domain (other parts from reference TRBV5-8 and TRBJ2-2): EAGVTQSPTHLIKTRGQQATLRCSPISGHTSVYWYQQALGLGLQFLLWYDEGEERNRGNFPPRFSGRQFPNYSSELNVNALELEDSALYLCASSWSRELFFGEGSRLTVL.

The chain employs TRBV2 and TRBJ1-5, with TRBD1 as a possible D gene (6 bases). CDR1 SNHLY and CDR2 FYNNEI come from the germline V gene. The length of the CDR3 is 19 residues. Trimming removed 3 bases from V and 6 bases from J, with 27 bases in between. CDR3 bases: TGTGCCAGCAGTGACAATCCGGAGGCCCCCGGGACAATGAGTCAGCCCCAGCATTTT. It encodes CASSDNPEAPGTMSQPQHF.

This sequence joins TRBV6-5 and TRBJ1-5; D uncertain. Looked up from germline, CDR1 is MNHEY and CDR2 is SVGAGI. With 4 bases removed from V and 0 bases from J, the gap between germline ends came to 7 bases. This CDR3 contains 14 residues. This chain's CDR3 is CASSSEYSNQPQHF. CDR3 nucleotide sequence: TGTGCCAGCAGTTCCGAGTATAGCAATCAGCCCCAGCATTTT.

The genes are TRBV6-6 and TRBJ2-1; 7 positions agree with TRBD2. V shed 2 bases, J shed 4 bases, and the junction held 2 bases outside the gene matches. The CDR3 loop spans 14 amino acids. Per germline, CDR1 MNHNY and CDR2 SVGAGI (reference sequence). The CDR3 bases are TGTGCCAGCAGTTACGGGGGGGTATACAATGAGCAGTTCTTC. Its protein is CASSYGGVYNEQFF.

This clone was counted a few times. This chain joins TRBV7-9 and TRBJ1-2, with D perhaps TRBD1 (5 bases). This CDR3 region has 16 residues. Trimming took 4 bases from V and 1 from J, leaving 16 bases between them. Germline assignment: CDR1 SEHNR and CDR2 FQNEAQ (reference sequence). CDR3: CASSWADSYNNYGYTF. CDR3 DNA sequence: TGTGCCAGCAGCTGGGCCGACAGCTACAATAACTATGGCTACACCTTC.

V and J are TRBV2 and TRBJ2-7; TRBD1 might be the D (8 bases). CDR1 and CDR2 from the germline V gene are SNHLY and FYNNEI. Trimming left V 3 bases short and J 3 bases short, with 15 bases between. The CDR3 consists of 15 residues. The CDR3 bases are TGTGCCAGCAGTGAGAGGACAGGGAGGGACTACGAGCAGTACTTC. Its translation is CASSERTGRDYEQYF.

A remark on this clone: Likely a read error: the CDR3 ends without its conserved phenylalanine or tryptophan. V and J are TRBV27 and TRBJ1-2; D call uncertain. Per germline, CDR1 MNHEY and CDR2 SMNVEV (reference sequence). Trimming removed 8 bases from V and 3 bases from J, with 13 bases in between. CDR3 length: 13 residues. This CDR3 is CASRLTGDYGYTL. The CDR3 bases are TGTGCCAGCCGCTTAACCGGCGACTATGGCTACACCTTA.

There are a few counts of this clone. The chain joins TRBV6-5 to TRBJ1-2; unclear D gene. The CDR3 is 13 residues long. Trimming stripped 5 bases from V and 8 bases from J, with 15 bases between. Germline CDR1 MNHEY, CDR2 SVGAGI. The CDR3 region is CASSMGAMWGYTF. The CDR3 bases are TGTGCCAGCAGTATGGGCGCAATGTGGGGCTACACCTTC.

The chain uses TRBV19 and TRBJ1-5; possibly TRBD1 for D (6 bases). Germline V gene sequence: CDR1 LNHDA, CDR2 SQIVND (reference sequence). V was shortened by 3 bases and J by 4 bases, with 13 bases between the two germline ends. This CDR3 contains 15 residues. The CDR3, as DNA: TGTGCCAGTAGTATTGGACAGTCCGCGAATCAGCCCCAGCATTTT. It encodes CASSIGQSANQPQHF.